The rows below give T cell receptor beta chains drawn from one sample of a study of blood T cell repertoires in COVID-19. Clones were sequenced by immunoSEQ multiplex PCR, and TCRdb holds only the in-frame ones, with some missing. The sample lists approximately 220,000 clones, approximately 84% occurring once. What was sequenced was peripheral blood. Source of these receptors: an older woman with acute or convalescent COVID-19. The CDR3 runs from the conserved cysteine through the conserved F or W. The D gene is left open where the match is weak. Clone size is stated in some rows and not others, as once, few, many or a class when expanded.

V	J	D	size	DNA	CDR3
TRBV6-5	TRBJ1-6	TRBD1	-	TGTGCCAGCCAGGGGGTTAGTAATTCACCCCTCCACTTT	CASQGVSNSPLHF
TRBV28	TRBJ2-2	TRBD1	-	TGTGCCAGCAGACAGGGGACCTTAGTGGGGACCGGGGAGCTGTTTTTT	CASRQGTLVGTGELFF
TRBV9	TRBJ1-2	-	-	TGTGCCAGCAGCGCATTAACAGGGAACACCAACTATGGCTACACCTTC	CASSALTGNTNYGYTF
TRBV25-1	TRBJ1-2	-	-	TGTGCCAGCAGTGAATATCCGCAAATTGGACAGAACTATGGCTACACCTTC	CASSEYPQIGQNYGYTF
TRBV6-2/TRBV6-3	TRBJ1-2	-	-	TGTGCCAGCAGCAAGGACAGTAACTATGGCTACACCTTC	CASSKDSNYGYTF
TRBV19	TRBJ1-2	TRBD1	-	TGTGCCAGTAGCCGACTGGTGGACAGGCAAGTCTATGGCTACACCTTC	CASSRLVDRQVYGYTF
TRBV9	TRBJ2-2	-	few	TGTGCCAGCAGCGTAGACGGGTACACCGGGGAGCTGTTTTTT	CASSVDGYTGELFF
TRBV5-4	TRBJ1-1	-	-	TGTGCCAGCAGCTTGGACAGGGACCGGAACACTGAAGCTTTCTTT	CASSLDRDRNTEAFF
TRBV15	TRBJ1-1	-	-	TGTGCCACCAGCAGAGATTGGCAGGGTGAAGCTTTCTTT	CATSRDWQGEAFF
TRBV3-1/TRBV3-2	TRBJ2-2	-	-	TGTGCCAGCAGCCAAGTTGGGGGCCGGGAGCTGTTTTTT	CASSQVGGRELFF
TRBV19	TRBJ1-5	TRBD1	-	TGTGCCAGTAGACTGGACAGGGCGAGCAATCAGCCCCAGCATTTT	CASRLDRASNQPQHF
TRBV4-3	TRBJ1-4	-	-	TGCGCCAGCAGCCAAGATTTTTCGGGTCGCCCTCTGTTTTTT	CASSQDFSGRPLFF
TRBV3-1/TRBV3-2	TRBJ1-2	TRBD1	-	TGTGCCAGCAGCCGCCCAGGGGGTGGCTACACCTTC	CASSRPGGGYTF